This paragraph reports one T cell receptor beta chain. Its antigen remains unidentified. TCRdb recomputed calls from the RACE reads with MiXCR, one row per CDR3 protein. The sample yields about 93,000 distinct CDR3 sequences, over 8% seen once. Time point reported: healthy volunteer bleed at 2 weeks. Whole blood, unfractionated, served as the material for total RNA extraction. V shed 5 bases and J 0 bases; nucleotides not matched to a gene: 5. In germline, CDR1 is SGHVS, CDR2 FQNEAQ. This CDR3 is 15 amino acids long. The data belong to a study of human T cells and chemical hapten exposure. General study points: The number of TCRs over 1 in 1000 frequency stayed unchanged after DPC.

This TCR came from a female donor in good health. Some clones in this sample may be carry-over from other donors' samples. The rearrangement links TRBV7-8 to TRBJ2-7, with 9 bases lining up with TRBD2. What was sequenced was whole blood. DNA for the CDR3: TGTGCCAGCAGCGCCCGACTAGCGGTCTCCTACGAGCAGTACTTC. Translated, it gives CASSARLAVSYEQYF.